This T cell receptor (beta chain) was documented in a study of T-cell reconstitution after alpha-beta-depleted transplantation in children (dated by TCRdb to 2016 to 2018). In terms of the full investigation: T-cell immune reconstitution after TCRalphabeta/CD19-depleted allogeneic hematopoietic cell transplantation in children was quantitatively tracked in the study by means of TCR repertoire profiling.

As regards this clonotype: This receptor's antigen is unknown. A junction boundary mismatches the germline segment, possibly from a read error.

Reading the label with the study, this specimen's treatment or condition is: allogeneic hematopoietic cell transplantation with graft depleted of TCRalphabeta T cells and CD19 B cells. The transplant recipients were children given TCRalphabeta/CD19-depleted allogeneic hematopoietic cell grafts. The CDR3, cysteine through phenylalanine, is 13 amino acids long. Only the CDR3 region is kept as DNA, spanning 39 bases read in frame from base 1. As encoded in the germline V gene (reference sequence), CDR1 is SSHAT while CDR2 is FNYEAQ. Library preparation employed PCR. Sequencing was performed on an Illumina HiSeq 2500. TCR library preparation used molecular barcoding, with unique molecular identifiers applied to normalize quantification of the TCRbeta repertoire. The public reads were quality trimmed at Q25 with fastp and then assembled into clones with MiXCR by TCRdb, keeping productive beta chains. Each entry merges the rows of one CDR3 protein and shows their most common DNA and genes. In all, the sample holds a few hundred thousand distinct CDR3 sequences, and 10% to 15% of those were seen once. About 2.2% of the sample comes from the top ten.

Results and caveats for the whole study, not just this receptor: The apparently early alphabetaT-cell count recovery about two months after transplant was reportedly dependent on only several hundred rapidly expanded clones derived from non-depleted graft cells. In some patients, the high TCRbeta diversity seen at day 60 was put down to recipient T cells and intrathymic progenitors that had survived conditioning. Over subsequent months, a decline in hyperexpanded clone frequencies was noted, and after one year, T-cell counts and TCRbeta diversity were mostly ascribed to newly produced T cells.

The source is a male patient younger than 18 who had a stem cell transplant for acute myeloid leukemia, so the T cells may come from the graft donor. The material was PBMCs, mostly from graft donor cells, obtained 360 days after TCRalphabeta/CD19-depleted stem cell transplant. The V and J segments used are TRBV7-7 and TRBJ2-5; a tentative D call is TRBD1 (6 bases match). The DNA sequence reads TGTGCTAGCAGCAACAACAGGGAAGGGACCCAGTACTTC. This translates into CASSNNREGTQYF.